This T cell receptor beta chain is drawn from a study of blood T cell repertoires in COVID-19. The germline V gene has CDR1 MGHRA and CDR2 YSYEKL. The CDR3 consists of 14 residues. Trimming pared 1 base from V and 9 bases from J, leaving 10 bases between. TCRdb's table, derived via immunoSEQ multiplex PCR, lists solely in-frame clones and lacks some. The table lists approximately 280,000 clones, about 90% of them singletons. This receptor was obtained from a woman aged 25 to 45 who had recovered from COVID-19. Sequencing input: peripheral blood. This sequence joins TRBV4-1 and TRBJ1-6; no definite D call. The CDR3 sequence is CASSQGAKVSPLHF. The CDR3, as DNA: TGCGCCAGCAGCCAAGGAGCGAAGGTTTCACCCCTCCACTTT.